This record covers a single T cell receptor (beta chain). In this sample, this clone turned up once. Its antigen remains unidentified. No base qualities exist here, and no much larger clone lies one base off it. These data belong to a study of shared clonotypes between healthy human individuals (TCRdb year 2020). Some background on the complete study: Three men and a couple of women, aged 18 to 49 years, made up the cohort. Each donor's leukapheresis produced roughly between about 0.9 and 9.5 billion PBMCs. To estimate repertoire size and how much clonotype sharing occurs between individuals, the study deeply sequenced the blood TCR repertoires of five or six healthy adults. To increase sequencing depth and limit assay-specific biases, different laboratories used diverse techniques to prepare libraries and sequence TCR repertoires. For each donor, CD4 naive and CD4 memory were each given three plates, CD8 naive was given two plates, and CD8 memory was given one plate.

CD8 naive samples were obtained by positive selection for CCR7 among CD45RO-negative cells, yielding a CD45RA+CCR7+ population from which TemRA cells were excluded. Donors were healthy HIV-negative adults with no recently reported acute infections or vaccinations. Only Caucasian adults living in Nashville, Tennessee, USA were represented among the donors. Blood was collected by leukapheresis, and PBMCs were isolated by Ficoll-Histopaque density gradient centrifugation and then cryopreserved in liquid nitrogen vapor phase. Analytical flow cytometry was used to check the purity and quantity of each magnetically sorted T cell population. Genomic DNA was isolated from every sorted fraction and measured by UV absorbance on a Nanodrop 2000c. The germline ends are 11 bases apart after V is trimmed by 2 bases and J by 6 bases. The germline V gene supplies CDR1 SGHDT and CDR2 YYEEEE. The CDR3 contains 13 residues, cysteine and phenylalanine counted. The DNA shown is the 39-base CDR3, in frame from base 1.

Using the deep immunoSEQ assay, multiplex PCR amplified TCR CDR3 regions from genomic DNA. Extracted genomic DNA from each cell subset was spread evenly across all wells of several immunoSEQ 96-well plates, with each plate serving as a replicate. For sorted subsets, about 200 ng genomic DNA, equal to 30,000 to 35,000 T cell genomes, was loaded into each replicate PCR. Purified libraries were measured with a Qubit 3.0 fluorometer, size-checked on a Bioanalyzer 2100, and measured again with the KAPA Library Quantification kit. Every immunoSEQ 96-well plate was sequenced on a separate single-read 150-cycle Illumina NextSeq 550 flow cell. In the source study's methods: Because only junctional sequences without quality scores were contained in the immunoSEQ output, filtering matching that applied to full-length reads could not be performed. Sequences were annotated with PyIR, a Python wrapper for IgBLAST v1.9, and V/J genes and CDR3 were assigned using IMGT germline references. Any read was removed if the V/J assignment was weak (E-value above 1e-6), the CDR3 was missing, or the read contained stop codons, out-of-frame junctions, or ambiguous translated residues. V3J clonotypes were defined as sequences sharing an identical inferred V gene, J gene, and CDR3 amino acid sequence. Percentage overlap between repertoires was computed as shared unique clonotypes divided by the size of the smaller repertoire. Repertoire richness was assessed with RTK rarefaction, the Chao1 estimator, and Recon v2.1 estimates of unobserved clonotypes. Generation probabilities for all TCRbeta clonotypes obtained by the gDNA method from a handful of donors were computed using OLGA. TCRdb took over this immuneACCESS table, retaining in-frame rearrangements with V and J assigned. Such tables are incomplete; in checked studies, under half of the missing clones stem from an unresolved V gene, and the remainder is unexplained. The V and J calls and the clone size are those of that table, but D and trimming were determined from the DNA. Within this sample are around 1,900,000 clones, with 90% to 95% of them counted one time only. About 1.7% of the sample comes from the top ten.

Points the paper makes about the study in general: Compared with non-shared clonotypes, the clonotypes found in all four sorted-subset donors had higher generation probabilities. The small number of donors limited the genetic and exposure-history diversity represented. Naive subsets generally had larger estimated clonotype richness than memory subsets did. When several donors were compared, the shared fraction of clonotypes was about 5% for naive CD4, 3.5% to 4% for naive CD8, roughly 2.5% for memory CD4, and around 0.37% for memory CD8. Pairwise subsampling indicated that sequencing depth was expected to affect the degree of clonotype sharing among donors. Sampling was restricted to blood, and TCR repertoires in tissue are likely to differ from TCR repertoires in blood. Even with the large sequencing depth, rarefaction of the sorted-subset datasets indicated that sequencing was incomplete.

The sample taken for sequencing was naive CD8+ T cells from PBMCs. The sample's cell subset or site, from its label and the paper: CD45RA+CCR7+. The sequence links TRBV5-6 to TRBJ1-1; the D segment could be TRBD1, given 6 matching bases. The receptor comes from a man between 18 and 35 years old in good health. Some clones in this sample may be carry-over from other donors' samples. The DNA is TGTGCCAGCAGCTTAGGGGGGCTTCCTGAAGCTTTCTTT. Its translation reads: CASSLGGLPEAFF.